The rows below give T cell receptor beta chains drawn from one sample of a study of tumor-infiltrating lymphocytes in primary liver carcinoma. One entry per CDR3 protein, called by TCRdb with MiXCR from the multiplex PCR reads. The sample shows around 56,000 distinct CDR3 sequences, less than 85% of them seen only once. The specimen sequenced was liver tumor tissue from sampling region 2. Every receptor here comes from a man between 40 and 49 years old with primary liver carcinoma and hepatitis B virus infection. CDR3s include the opening cysteine and the closing phenylalanine or tryptophan. Each record gives: D gene, V gene, J gene, clone size, CDR3 DNA, CDR3 protein. The D gene is left open where the match is weak. Some rows mark clone size as missing; the rest say once, few, many or name a class of expanded clone.

-	TRBV28	TRBJ2-1	-	TGCGCCAGCAGCCTCGGGAGCGGATTCTACAATAAGCAGTTCTTC	CASSLGSGFYNKQFF
-	TRBV29-1	TRBJ2-5	-	TGCAACTGTATGGACAGTGGAGAGACCCAGTACTTC	CNCMDSGETQYF
-	TRBV4-1	TRBJ2-2	-	TGCGCCAGCAGCCAAAACCCTAAACGGGGGGCGATCGGGGAGCTGTTTTTT	CASSQNPKRGAIGELFF
-	TRBV5-6	TRBJ2-7	few	TGTGCCAGCAGCTTAGCTACCGGGACGGCAATATTTACCTACGAGCAGTACTTC	CASSLATGTAIFTYEQYF
-	TRBV11-3	TRBJ2-3	-	TGTGCCAGCAGCCCCGGGACTGGGTATGGGAGGACAGATACGCAGTATTTT	CASSPGTGYGRTDTQYF
-	TRBV10-3	TRBJ2-7	-	TGTGCCGTCAGTGAACCTAAAGGGGAAAGCAGAGGGGACGAGCAGTACTTC	CAVSEPKGESRGDEQYF
-	TRBV11-3	TRBJ2-1	-	TGTGCCAGCAGCTTAGACGAAGGACTTACTTACATTCAGCAGTTCTTC	CASSLDEGLTYIQQFF
-	TRBV10-3	TRBJ2-2	-	TGTGCCATCAGGGAGAGGGATGACACCGGGGAGCTGTTGTTT	CAIRERDDTGELLF
TRBD2	TRBV5-1	TRBJ2-3	-	TGCGCCAGCAGCTCGGGACTAGCGGGAAATACAGATACGCAGTATTTT	CASSSGLAGNTDTQYF
-	TRBV30	TRBJ1-4	many	TGTGCCTGGAGTCCAACAGGCGAAAAACTGTTTTTT	CAWSPTGEKLFF
TRBD2	TRBV29-1	TRBJ2-5	-	TGCAGCGTTGAAGATAAGCCTAGCGGGGAGACCCAGCACTTC	CSVEDKPSGETQHF
-	TRBV28	TRBJ2-3	-	TGTGCCAGCAGTCCGTTGTTGGCGGGAAAGTCGGATATGCAGTATTTT	CASSPLLAGKSDMQYF
-	TRBV6-6	TRBJ1-3	few	TGTGCCAGCAGCCAAGAAGCGTCCTCTGGAAACACCATATATTTT	CASSQEASSGNTIYF
-	TRBV12-3/TRBV12-4	TRBJ1-5	-	TGTGCCAGCAGTTTCGGCGGGACACGCTATAGCAATCAGTCCCAGCATTTT	CASSFGGTRYSNQSQHF
TRBD1	TRBV6-2/TRBV6-3	TRBJ2-7	-	TGTGCCAGCAGCCTCCGGGACAGGGTCCACGTGCAGTACTTC	CASSLRDRVHVQYF
TRBD1	TRBV6-1	TRBJ2-7	-	TGTGCCAGCATTCCGGTGACAGGGGCCCCGACCGAGCAGTACTTC	CASIPVTGAPTEQYF
TRBD2	TRBV4-1	TRBJ2-5	many	TGCGCCAGCAGCCGGAATGAACTAGCGGATAAAGAGACCCAGTACTTC	CASSRNELADKETQYF
TRBD1	TRBV5-1	TRBJ2-3	-	TGCGCCAGCGGCCTGACAGGGTTGACGCAAGATACGCAGTATTTT	CASGLTGLTQDTQYF
-	TRBV6-6	TRBJ2-1	-	TGTGCCAACAGTAGCGGAGGGTCCAATAAGCAATTCTTC	CANSSGGSNKQFF
-	TRBV10-2	TRBJ2-5	-	TGCGCCTGCAGGACAGAGACGTTTGAGACCCAGTACTTC	CACRTETFETQYF
-	TRBV12-3/TRBV12-4	TRBJ2-5	-	TGTGCCAGCAGTTCGTGGACAGTCGTTGAGACCCAGTATTTC	CASSSWTVVETQYF
TRBD2	TRBV6-5	TRBJ2-7	-	TGTGCCAGCAGTTATACCGGGACTAGCGGGAGCGAGCAGTACTTC	CASSYTGTSGSEQYF
-	TRBV6-6	TRBJ1-1	-	TGTGCCAGCAGTTACTCTGATACTGAAACTTTCTTT	CASSYSDTETFF
-	TRBV2	TRBJ2-2	few	TGTGCCAGCGGCCAACAGGGCAACACCGGGGAGCTGTTTTTT	CASGQQGNTGELFF